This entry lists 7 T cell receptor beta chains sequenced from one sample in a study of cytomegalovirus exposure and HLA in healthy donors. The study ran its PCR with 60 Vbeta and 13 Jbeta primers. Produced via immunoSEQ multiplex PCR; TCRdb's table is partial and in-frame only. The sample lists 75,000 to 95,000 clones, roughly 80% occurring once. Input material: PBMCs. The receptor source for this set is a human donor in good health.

The CDR3 coding sequence is TGTGCCAGCAGCTCCCCGGGAGGGAATGGCTACACCTTC. This encodes CASSSPGGNGYTF. The chain couples TRBV5-4 to TRBJ1-2, with no clear D. The V and J ends lost 3 bases and 6 bases respectively, with 12 bases between them. Germline assignment: CDR1 SGHNT and CDR2 YYREEE (reference sequence). This CDR3 region has 13 residues. Based on the CDR3 plus reference TRBV5-4 and TRBJ1-2, the full variable domain is ETGVTQSPTHLIKTRGQQVTLRCSSQSGHNTVSWYQQALGQGPQFIFQYYREEENGRGNFPPRFSGLQFPNYSSELNVNALELDDSALYLCASSSPGGNGYTFGSGTRLTVV.

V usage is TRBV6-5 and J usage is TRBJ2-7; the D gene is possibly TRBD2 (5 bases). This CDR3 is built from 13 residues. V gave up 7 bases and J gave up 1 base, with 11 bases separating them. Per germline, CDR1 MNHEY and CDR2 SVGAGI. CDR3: CASTTGSSYEQYF. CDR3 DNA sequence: TGTGCCAGCACCACGGGGAGTTCCTACGAGCAGTACTTC.

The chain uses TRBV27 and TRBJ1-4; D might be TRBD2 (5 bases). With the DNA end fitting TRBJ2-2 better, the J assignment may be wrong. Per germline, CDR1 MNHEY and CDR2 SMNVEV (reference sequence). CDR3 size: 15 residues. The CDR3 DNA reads TGTGCCAGCAGTTCGGGAACTCATCTCAATGGGGAGCTGTTTTTT. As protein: CASSSGTHLNGELFF.

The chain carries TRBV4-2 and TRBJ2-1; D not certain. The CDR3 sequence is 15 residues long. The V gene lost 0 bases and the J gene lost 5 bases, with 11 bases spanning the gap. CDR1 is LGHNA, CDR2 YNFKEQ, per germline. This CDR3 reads CASSQDYRSDNEQFF. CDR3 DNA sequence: TGTGCCAGCAGCCAAGATTATCGTAGTGACAATGAGCAGTTCTTC.

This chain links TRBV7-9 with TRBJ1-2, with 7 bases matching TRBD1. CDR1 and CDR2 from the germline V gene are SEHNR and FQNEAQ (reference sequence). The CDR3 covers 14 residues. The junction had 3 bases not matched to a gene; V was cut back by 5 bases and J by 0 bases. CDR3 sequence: CASSRDRTNYGYTF. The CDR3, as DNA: TGTGCCAGCAGCCGGGACAGAACTAACTATGGCTACACCTTC.

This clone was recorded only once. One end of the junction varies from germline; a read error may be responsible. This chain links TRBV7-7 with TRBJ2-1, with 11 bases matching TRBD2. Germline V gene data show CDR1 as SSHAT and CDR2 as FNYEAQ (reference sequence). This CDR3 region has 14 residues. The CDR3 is CASSLAGGQNEQFF. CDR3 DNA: TGTGCTAGCAGCTTAGCGGGGGGGCAGAATGAGCAGTTCTTC.

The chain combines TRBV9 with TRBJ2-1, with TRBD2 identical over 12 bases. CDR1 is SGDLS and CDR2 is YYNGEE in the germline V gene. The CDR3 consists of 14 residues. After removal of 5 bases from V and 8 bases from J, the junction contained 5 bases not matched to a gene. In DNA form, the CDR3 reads TGTGCCAGCAGTCTAGCGGGGGGGTATGATGAGCAGTTCTTC. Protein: CASSLAGGYDEQFF.